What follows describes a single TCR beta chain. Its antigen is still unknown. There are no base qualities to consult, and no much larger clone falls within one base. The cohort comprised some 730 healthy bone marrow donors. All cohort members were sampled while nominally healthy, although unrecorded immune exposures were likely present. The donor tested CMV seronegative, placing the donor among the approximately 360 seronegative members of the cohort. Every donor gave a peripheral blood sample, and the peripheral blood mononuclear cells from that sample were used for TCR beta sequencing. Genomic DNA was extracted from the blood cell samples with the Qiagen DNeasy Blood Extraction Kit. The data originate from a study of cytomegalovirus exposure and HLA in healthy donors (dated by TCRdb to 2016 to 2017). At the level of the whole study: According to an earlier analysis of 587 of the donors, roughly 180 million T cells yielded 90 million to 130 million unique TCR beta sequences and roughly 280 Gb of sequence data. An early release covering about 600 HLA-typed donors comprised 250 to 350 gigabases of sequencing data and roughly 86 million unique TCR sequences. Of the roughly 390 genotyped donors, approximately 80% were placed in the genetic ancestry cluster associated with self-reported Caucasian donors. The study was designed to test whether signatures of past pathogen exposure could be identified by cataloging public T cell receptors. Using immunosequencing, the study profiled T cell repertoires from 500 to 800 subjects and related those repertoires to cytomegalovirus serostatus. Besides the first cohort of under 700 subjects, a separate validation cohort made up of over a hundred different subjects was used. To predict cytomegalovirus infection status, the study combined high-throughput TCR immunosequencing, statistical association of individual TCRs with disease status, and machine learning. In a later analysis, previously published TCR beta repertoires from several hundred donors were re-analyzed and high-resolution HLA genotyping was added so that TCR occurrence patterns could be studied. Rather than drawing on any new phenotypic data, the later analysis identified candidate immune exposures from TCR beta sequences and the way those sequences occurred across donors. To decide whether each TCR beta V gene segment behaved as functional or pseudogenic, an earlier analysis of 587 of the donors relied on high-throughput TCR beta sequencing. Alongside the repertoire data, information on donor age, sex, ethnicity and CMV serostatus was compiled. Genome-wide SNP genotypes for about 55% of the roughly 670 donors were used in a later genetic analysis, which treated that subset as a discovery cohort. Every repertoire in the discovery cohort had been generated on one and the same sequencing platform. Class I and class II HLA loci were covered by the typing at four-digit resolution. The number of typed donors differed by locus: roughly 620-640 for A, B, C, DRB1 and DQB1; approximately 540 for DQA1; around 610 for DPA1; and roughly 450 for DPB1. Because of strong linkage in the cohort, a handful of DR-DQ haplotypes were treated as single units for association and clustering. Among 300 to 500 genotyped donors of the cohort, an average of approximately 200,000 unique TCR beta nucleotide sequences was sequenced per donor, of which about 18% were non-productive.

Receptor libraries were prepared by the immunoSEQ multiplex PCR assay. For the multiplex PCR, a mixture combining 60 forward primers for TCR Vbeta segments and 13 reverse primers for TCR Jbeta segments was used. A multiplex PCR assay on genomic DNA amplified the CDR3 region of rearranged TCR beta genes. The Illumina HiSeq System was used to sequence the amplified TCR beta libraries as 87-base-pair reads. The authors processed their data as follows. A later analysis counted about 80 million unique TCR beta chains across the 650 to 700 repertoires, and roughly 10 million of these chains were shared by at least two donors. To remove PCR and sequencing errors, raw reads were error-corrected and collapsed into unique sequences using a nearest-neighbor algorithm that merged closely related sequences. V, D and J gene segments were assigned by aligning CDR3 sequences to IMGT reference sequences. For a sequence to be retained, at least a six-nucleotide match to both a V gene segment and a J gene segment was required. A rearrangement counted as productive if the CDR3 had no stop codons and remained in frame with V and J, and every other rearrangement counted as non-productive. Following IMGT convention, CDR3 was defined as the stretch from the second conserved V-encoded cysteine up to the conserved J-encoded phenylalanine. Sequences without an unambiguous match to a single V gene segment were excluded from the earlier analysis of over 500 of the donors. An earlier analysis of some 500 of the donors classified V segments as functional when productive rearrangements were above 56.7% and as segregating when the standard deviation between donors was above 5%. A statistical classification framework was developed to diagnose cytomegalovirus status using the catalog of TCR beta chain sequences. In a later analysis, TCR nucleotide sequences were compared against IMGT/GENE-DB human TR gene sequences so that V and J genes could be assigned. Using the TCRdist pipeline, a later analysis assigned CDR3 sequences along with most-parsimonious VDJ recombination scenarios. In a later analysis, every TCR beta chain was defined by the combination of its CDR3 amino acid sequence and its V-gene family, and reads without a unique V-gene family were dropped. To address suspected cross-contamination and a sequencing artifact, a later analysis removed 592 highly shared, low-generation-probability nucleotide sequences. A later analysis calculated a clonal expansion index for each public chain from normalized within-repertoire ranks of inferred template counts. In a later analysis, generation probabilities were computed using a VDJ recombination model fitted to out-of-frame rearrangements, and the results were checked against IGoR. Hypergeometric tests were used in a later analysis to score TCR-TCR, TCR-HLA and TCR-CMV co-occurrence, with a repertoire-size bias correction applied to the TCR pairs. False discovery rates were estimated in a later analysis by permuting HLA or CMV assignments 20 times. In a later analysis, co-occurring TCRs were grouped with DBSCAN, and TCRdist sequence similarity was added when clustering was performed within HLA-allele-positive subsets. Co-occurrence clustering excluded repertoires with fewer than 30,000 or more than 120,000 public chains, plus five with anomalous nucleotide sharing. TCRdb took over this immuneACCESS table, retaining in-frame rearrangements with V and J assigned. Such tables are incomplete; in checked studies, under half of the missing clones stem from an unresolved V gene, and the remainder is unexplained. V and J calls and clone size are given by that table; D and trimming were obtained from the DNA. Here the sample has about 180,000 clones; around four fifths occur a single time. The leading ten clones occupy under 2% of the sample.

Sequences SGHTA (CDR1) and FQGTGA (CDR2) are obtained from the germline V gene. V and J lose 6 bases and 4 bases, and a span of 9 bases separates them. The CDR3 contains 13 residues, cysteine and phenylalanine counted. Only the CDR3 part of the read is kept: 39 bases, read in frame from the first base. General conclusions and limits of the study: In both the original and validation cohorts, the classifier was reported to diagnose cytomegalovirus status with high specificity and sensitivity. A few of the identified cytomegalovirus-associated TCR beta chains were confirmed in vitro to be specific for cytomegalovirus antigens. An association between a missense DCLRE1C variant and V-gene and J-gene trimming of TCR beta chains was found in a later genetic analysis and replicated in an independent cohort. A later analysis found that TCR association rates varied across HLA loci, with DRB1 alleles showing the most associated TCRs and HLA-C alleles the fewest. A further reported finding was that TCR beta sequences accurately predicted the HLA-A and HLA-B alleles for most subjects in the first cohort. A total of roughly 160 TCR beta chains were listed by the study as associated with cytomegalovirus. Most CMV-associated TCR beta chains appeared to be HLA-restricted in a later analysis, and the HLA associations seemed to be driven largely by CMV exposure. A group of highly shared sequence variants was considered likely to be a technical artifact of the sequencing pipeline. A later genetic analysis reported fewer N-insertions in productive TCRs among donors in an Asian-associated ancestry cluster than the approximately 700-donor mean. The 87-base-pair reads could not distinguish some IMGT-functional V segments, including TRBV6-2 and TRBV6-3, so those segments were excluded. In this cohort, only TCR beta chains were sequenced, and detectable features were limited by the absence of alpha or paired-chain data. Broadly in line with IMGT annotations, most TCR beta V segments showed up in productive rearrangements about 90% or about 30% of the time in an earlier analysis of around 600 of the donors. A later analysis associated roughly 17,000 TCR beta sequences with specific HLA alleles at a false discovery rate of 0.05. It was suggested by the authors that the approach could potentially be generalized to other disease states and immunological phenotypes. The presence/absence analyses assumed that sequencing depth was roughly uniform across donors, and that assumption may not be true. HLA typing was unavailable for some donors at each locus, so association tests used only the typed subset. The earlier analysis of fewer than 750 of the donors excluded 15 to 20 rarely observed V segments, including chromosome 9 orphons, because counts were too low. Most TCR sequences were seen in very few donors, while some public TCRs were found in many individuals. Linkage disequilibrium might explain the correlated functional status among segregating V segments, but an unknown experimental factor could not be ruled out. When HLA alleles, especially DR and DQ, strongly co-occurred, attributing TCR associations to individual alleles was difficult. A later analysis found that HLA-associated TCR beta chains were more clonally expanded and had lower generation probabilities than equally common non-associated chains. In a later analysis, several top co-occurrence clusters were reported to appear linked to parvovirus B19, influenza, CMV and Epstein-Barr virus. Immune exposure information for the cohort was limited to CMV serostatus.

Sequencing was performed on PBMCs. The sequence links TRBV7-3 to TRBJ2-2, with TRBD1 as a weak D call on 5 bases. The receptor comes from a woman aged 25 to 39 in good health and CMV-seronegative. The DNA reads TGTGCCAGCAGACCCAGGGTCACCGGGGAGCTGTTTTTT. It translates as CASRPRVTGELFF.